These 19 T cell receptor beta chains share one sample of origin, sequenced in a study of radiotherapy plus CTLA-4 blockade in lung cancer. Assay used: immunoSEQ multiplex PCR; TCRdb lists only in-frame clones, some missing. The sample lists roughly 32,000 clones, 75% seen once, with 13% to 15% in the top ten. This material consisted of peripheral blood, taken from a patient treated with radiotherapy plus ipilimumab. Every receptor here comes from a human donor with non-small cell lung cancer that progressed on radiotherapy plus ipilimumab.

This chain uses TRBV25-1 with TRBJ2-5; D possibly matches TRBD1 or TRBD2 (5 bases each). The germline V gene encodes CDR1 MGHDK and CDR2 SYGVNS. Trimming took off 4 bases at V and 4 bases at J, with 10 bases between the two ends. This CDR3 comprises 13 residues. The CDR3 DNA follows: TGTGCCAGCAGTGGCTGGGACGGAGAGACCCAGTACTTC. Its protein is CASSGWDGETQYF.

The CDR3 DNA is TGCGCCAGCAGCTTGCTGGGGGACGACACTGAAGCTTTCTTT. Translated: CASSLLGDDTEAFF. V is TRBV5-1 and J is TRBJ1-1, with a tentative D call TRBD1 (5 bases). This CDR3 contains 14 residues. Trimming stripped 1 base from V and 3 bases from J, with 10 bases between. Germline CDR1 is SGHRS and CDR2 is YFSETQ.

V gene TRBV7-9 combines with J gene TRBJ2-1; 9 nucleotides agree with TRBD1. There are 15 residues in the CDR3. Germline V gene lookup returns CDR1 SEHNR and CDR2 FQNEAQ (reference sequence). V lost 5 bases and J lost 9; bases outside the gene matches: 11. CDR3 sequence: CASSILTGGDFEQFF. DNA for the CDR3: TGTGCCAGCAGCATATTAACAGGGGGCGATTTTGAGCAGTTCTTC.

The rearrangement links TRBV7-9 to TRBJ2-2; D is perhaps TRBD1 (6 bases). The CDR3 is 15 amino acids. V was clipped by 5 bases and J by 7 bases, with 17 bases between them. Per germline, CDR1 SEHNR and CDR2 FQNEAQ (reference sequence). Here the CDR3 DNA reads TGTGCCAGCAGCCCATCCCCAGGGGTGGACGGGGAGCTGTTTTTT. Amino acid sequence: CASSPSPGVDGELFF.

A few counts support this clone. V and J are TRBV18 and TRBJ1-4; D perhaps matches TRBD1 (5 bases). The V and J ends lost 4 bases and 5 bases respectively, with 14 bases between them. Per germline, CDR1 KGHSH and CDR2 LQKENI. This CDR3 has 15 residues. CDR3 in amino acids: CASSLNPDRNEKLFF. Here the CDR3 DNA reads TGTGCCAGCTCACTGAACCCCGACAGAAATGAAAAACTGTTTTTT.

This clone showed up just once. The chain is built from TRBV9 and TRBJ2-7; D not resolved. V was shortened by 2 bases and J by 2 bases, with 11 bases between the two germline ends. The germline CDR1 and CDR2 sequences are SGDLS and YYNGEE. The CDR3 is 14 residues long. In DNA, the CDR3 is TGTGCCAGCAGCGTTCGTGACTCGACCTACGAGCAGTACTTC. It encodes CASSVRDSTYEQYF.

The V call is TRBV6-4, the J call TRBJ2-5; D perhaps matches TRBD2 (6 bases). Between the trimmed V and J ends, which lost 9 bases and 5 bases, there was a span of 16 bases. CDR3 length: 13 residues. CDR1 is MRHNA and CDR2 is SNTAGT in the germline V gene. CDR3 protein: CASSPSRGETQYF. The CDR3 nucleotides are TGTGCCAGTTCCCCTTCCCGGGGGGAGACCCAGTACTTC.

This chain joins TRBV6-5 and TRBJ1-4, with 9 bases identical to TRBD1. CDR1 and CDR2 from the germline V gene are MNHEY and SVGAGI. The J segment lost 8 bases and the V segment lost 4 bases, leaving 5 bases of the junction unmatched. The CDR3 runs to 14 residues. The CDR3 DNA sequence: TGTGCCAGCAGTTCAGGGACAGGGACCGAAAAACTGTTTTTT. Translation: CASSSGTGTEKLFF.

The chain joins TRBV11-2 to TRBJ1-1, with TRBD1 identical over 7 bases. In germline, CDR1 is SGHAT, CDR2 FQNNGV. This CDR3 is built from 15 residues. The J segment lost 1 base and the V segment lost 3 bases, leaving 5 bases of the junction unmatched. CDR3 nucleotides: TGTGCCAGCAGCTTCGCCACAGGGGCGAACACTGAAGCTTTCTTT. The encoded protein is CASSFATGANTEAFF.

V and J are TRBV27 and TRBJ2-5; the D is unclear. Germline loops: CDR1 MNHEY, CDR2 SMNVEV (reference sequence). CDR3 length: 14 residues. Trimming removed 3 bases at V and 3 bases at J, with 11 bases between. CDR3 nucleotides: TGTGCCAGCAGTTTCCGAGGCAGTGAAGAGACCCAGTACTTC. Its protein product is CASSFRGSEETQYF.

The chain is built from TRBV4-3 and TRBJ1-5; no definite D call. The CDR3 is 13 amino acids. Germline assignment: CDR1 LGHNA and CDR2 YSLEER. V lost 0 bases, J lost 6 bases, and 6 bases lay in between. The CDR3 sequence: CASSQELSQPQHF. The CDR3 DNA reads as TGCGCCAGCAGCCAAGAATTAAGTCAGCCCCAGCATTTT.

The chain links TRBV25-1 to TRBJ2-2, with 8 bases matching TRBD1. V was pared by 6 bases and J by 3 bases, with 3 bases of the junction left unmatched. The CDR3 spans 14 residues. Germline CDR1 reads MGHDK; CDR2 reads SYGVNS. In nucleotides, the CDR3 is TGTGCCAGCAGCGGGACAGGCGACACCGGGGAGCTGTTTTTT. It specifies CASSGTGDTGELFF.

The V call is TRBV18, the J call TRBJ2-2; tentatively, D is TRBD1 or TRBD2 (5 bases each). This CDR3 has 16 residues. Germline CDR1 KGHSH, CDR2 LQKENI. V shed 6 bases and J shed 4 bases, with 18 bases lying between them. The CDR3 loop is CASSTSLTGTTGELFF. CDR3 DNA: TGTGCCAGCTCTACGTCCCTTACGGGGACCACCGGGGAGCTGTTTTTT. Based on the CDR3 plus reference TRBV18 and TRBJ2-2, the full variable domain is NAGVMQNPRHLVRRRGQEARLRCSPMKGHSHVYWYRQLPEEGLKFMVYLQKENIIDESGMPKERFSAEFPKEGPSILRIQQVVRGDSAAYFCASSTSLTGTTGELFFGEGSRLTVL.

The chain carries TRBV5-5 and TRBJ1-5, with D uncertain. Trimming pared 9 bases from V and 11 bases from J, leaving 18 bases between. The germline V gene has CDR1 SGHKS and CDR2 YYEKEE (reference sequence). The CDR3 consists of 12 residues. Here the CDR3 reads CAITQSFGSQHF. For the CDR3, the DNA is TGTGCCATAACCCAATCCTTTGGCTCCCAGCATTTT.

The CDR3 here is CASALGGAQPQHF. In nucleotides, the CDR3 is TGTGCCAGCGCCCTGGGGGGGGCTCAGCCCCAGCATTTT. The V call is TRBV2, the J call TRBJ1-5, with D tentatively TRBD1 (6 bases). CDR1 and CDR2 (germline): SNHLY, FYNNEI. The V gene lost 8 bases and the J gene lost 6 bases, with 14 bases spanning the gap. The CDR3 is made up of 13 amino acids.

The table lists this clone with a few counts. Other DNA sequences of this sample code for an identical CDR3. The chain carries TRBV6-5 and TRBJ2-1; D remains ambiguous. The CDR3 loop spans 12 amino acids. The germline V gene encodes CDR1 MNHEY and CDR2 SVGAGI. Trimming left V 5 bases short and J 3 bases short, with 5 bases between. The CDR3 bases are TGTGCCAGCAGTCCGGACTACAATGAGCAGTTCTTC. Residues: CASSPDYNEQFF.

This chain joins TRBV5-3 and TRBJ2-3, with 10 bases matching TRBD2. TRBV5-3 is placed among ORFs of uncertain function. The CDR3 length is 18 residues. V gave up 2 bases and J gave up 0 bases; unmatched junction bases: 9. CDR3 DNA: TGTGCCAGAAGCTTACTTAACCTGACTAGCGGGAGCACAGATACGCAGTATTTT. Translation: CARSLLNLTSGSTDTQYF.

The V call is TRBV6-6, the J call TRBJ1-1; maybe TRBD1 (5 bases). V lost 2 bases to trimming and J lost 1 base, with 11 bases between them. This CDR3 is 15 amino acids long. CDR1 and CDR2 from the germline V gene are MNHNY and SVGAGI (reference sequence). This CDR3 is CASSYPGTGNTEAFF. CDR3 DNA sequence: TGTGCCAGCAGTTACCCCGGGACGGGGAACACTGAAGCTTTCTTT.

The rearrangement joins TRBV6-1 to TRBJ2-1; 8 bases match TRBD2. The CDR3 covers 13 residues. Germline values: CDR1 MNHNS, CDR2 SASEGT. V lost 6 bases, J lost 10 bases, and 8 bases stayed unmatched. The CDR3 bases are TGTGCCAGCAGGCATCGTAGCGGGAACGAGCAGTTCTTC. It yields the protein CASRHRSGNEQFF.